Presented here are 21 T cell receptor beta chains from one specimen sequenced in a study of control samples from healthy donors and cancer patients. Sequencing was performed with immunoSEQ multiplex PCR; in TCRdb, only in-frame clones are kept and a portion is missing. The sample consists of approximately 88,000 clones, about 89% of them appearing once. Sequencing used blood. These receptors all come from a woman aged 25-40 years in good health.

The chain links TRBV6-1 to TRBJ2-7; no firm D call. Germline CDR1 reads MNHNS; CDR2 reads SASEGT. The ends were cut back, 1 base at V and 0 bases at J, with 7 bases in the middle. The CDR3 runs to 14 residues. The CDR3 nucleotides are TGTGCCAGCAGTGAAGGATTTCGCTCCTACGAGCAGTACTTC. Protein product: CASSEGFRSYEQYF.

Concerning this clone: The junction differs from germline at one of its ends, possibly a read error. The chain joins TRBV18 to TRBJ1-6; tentatively, D is TRBD1 (6 bases). Germline CDR1 and CDR2: KGHSH and LQKENI. The CDR3 runs 16 residues. CDR3 DNA sequence: TGTGCCAGCTCACCGGGAAAGGACAGCTATTATTCACCCCTCCACTTT. Its protein product is CASSPGKDSYYSPLHF.

The gene calls are TRBV5-1 and TRBJ1-1; 10 bases fit TRBD1. Germline values: CDR1 SGHRS, CDR2 YFSETQ. The length of the CDR3 is 16 residues. Losses at the gene ends were 1 base for V and 3 bases for J; bases not matched to a gene: 6. The CDR3 spells CASSLRQGAGDTEAFF. As DNA, the CDR3 is TGCGCCAGCAGCTTGCGACAGGGGGCGGGGGACACTGAAGCTTTCTTT.

This chain uses TRBV5-1 with TRBJ2-2, with 11 bases identical to TRBD2. The ends lost 7 bases at V and 7 bases at J; junction bases unmatched: 9. This CDR3 region has 15 residues. Per the germline V gene, CDR1 is SGHRS and CDR2 is YFSETQ. As DNA, the CDR3 is TGCGCCAGCGGCACTAGCGGGAGTAAAAACGGGGAGCTGTTTTTT. This encodes CASGTSGSKNGELFF. Using reference TRBV5-1 and TRBJ2-2 for the parts outside the CDR3, the full variable domain is KAGVTQTPRYLIKTRGQQVTLSCSPISGHRSVSWYQQTPGQGLQFLFEYFSETQRNKGNFPGRFSGRQFSNSRSEMNVSTLELGDSALYLCASGTSGSKNGELFFGEGSRLTVL.

A remark on this clone: An end of the junction does not agree with germline; a read error may underlie this. This chain uses TRBV5-1 with TRBJ2-7; D is ambiguous. The CDR3 runs 10 residues. Germline CDR1 SGHRS, CDR2 YFSETQ. CDR3 nucleotide sequence: TGCGCCAGCAGCTTGGGCGGAATGAACTTC. As protein: CASSLGGMNF.

The chain combines TRBV2 with TRBJ1-3; D remains unclear. This CDR3 contains 13 residues. Germline V lookup: CDR1 SNHLY, CDR2 FYNNEI. V was trimmed by 8 bases and J by 0 bases, leaving 8 bases between them. CDR3: CASHLSSGNTIYF. The CDR3 DNA reads TGTGCCAGCCATTTGAGCTCTGGAAACACCATATATTTT.

The chain uses TRBV4-1 and TRBJ2-6; the match to TRBD1 covers 8 bases. Trimming took 0 bases from V and 0 from J; bases not matched to a gene: 16. CDR1 is MGHRA and CDR2 is YSYEKL in the germline V gene. The length of the CDR3 is 22 residues. This chain's CDR3 is CASSQDHGTGLFGSSGANVLTF. The CDR3 region has the DNA TGCGCCAGCAGCCAAGATCACGGGACAGGTTTGTTTGGTAGCTCTGGGGCCAACGTCCTGACTTTC.

This clone was counted a single time. The chain employs TRBV19 and TRBJ2-7; a possible D gene is TRBD1 (6 bases). The CDR3 is 16 residues long. Germline CDR1 and CDR2: LNHDA and SQIVND (reference sequence). The V end was cut by 8 bases, the J end by 6 bases, with 26 bases between. Here the CDR3 reads CASSRKAQGSVGEQYF. As DNA, the CDR3 is TGTGCCAGTTCAAGGAAGGCACAGGGCTCAGTTGGCGAGCAGTACTTC.

This clone was picked up one time. The rearrangement joins TRBV6-5 to TRBJ1-5, with D maybe TRBD1 (5 bases). Germline assignment: CDR1 MNHEY and CDR2 SVGAGI. V lost 6 bases and J lost 7, with 10 bases in between. The CDR3 loop spans 12 amino acids. The CDR3 sequence is CASRLGVQPQHF. The CDR3 region has the DNA TGTGCCAGCAGGCTAGGGGTACAGCCCCAGCATTTT.

The rearrangement joins TRBV3-1 (or the pseudogene TRBV3-2) to TRBJ1-6, with 9 nucleotides matching TRBD1. The CDR3 consists of 16 residues. The trim removed 4 bases at V and 10 bases at J, leaving 11 bases unmatched. Germline V gene data show CDR1 as LGHDT and CDR2 as YNNKEL (reference sequence). CDR3 DNA sequence: TGTGCCAGCAGCCTCCAAGGGGGACAGGGAGGATCACCCCTCCACTTT. This gives the protein CASSLQGGQGGSPLHF.

The chain has TRBV12-5 and TRBJ1-1; the match to TRBD1 covers 12 bases. The CDR3 is made up of 18 amino acids. V gave up 0 bases and J gave up 0 bases; unmatched junction bases: 5. CDR1 is LGHNT, CDR2 FRNRAP, per germline. The CDR3 reads CASGLVGTGGSMNTEAFF. CDR3 nucleotide sequence: TGTGCTAGTGGTTTGGTAGGGACAGGGGGCTCCATGAACACTGAAGCTTTCTTT. The entire variable domain, with the rest obtained from reference TRBV12-5 and TRBJ1-1, is as follows: DARVTQTPRHKVTEMGQEVTMRCQPILGHNTVFWYRQTMMQGLELLAYFRNRAPLDDSGMPKDRFSAEMPDATLATLKIQPSEPRDSAVYFCASGLVGTGGSMNTEAFFGQGTRLTVV.

V and J are TRBV11-2 and TRBJ1-4, with D possibly matching TRBD1 (5 bases). Looked up from germline, CDR1 is SGHAT and CDR2 is FQNNGV. The CDR3 length is 17 residues. The V gene lost 2 bases and the J gene lost 7 bases, with 20 bases spanning the gap. The CDR3 DNA reads TGTGCCAGCAGCTTATTCCAGGGAAGAGGGGTTAGTGAAAAACTGTTTTTT. This gives the protein CASSLFQGRGVSEKLFF.

CDR3 in DNA: TGTGCCTGGAAAGGGGGGCGCATCACTGAAGCTTTCTTT. This gives the protein CAWKGGRITEAFF. The chain has TRBV30 and TRBJ1-1; TRBD1 is a possible D gene (6 bases). V lost 4 bases and J lost 4, with 13 bases in between. The CDR3 is 13 residues long. The germline gives CDR1 GTSNPN, CDR2 SVGIG (reference sequence).

This clone appeared a single time. V is TRBV12-5 and J is TRBJ1-5; unclear D gene. From germline, CDR1 is LGHNT and CDR2 FRNRAP. Trimming shortened V by 3 bases and J by 4 bases, and 7 bases separated the two germline ends. CDR3 length: 13 residues. The CDR3 is CASGLPPNQPQHF. CDR3 nucleotide sequence: TGTGCTAGTGGTTTACCCCCAAATCAGCCCCAGCATTTT.

The CDR3 coding sequence is TGTGCCACCAGCAGAGAGGACAGTTCGAACACTGAAGCTTTCTTT. Its translation: CATSREDSSNTEAFF. This chain uses TRBV15 with TRBJ1-1; TRBD1 might be the D (6 bases). Germline CDR1 LNHNV, CDR2 YYDKDF (reference sequence). The V gene lost 0 bases and the J gene lost 1 base, with 9 bases spanning the gap. This CDR3 region has 15 residues.

The rearrangement links TRBV7-6 to TRBJ2-3, with D tentatively TRBD2 (5 bases). The CDR3 spans 18 residues. Germline V gene sequence: CDR1 SGHVS, CDR2 FNYEAQ. Trimming shortened V by 2 bases and J by 5 bases, and 23 bases separated the two germline ends. The CDR3 spells CASSLIGRTSRIGDTQYF. DNA of the CDR3: TGTGCCAGCAGCTTAATTGGGAGAACTTCTCGTATCGGAGATACGCAGTATTTT. Supplemented by reference TRBV7-6 and TRBJ2-3, the full variable domain reads GAGVSQSPRYKVTKRGQDVALRCDPISGHVSLYWYRQALGQGPEFLTYFNYEAQQDKSGLPNDRFSAERPEGSISTLTIQRTEQRDSAMYRCASSLIGRTSRIGDTQYFGPGTRLTVL.

The V and J genes are TRBV3-1 (or the pseudogene TRBV3-2) and TRBJ1-4, with D perhaps TRBD1 (5 bases). The CDR3 has 15 amino acids. The V gene's germline CDR1 is LGHDT and CDR2 YNNKEL (reference sequence). The V end lost 4 bases, the J end lost 8 bases, and 17 bases lay between the germline ends. The CDR3 loop reads CASSLPLGGFEKLFF. CDR3 coding DNA: TGTGCCAGCAGCCTCCCTCTGGGGGGTTTCGAAAAACTGTTTTTT.

The V and J genes are TRBV6-5 and TRBJ1-5; the D gene is possibly TRBD1 (6 bases). The germline V and J ends were trimmed by 2 bases and 9 bases, with 11 bases remaining between them. This CDR3 has 13 amino acids. The germline V gene has CDR1 MNHEY and CDR2 SVGAGI. The CDR3 loop reads CASSYEGEAPQHF. CDR3 DNA: TGTGCCAGCAGTTACGAGGGGGAAGCGCCCCAGCATTTT.

About this clone itself: The identical CDR3 is also encoded by other nucleotide sequences in the sample. The rearrangement joins TRBV10-3 to TRBJ2-1; tentatively, D is TRBD2 (6 bases). Germline V gives CDR1 ENHRY, CDR2 SYGVKD. V lost 3 bases and J lost 1, with 10 bases in between. There are 15 residues in the CDR3. CDR3 sequence: CAISEGGGSYNEQFF. CDR3 DNA: TGTGCCATCAGTGAAGGAGGAGGGTCCTACAATGAGCAGTTCTTC.

This clone was found once. This chain links TRBV30 with TRBJ2-3; D not resolved. V shed 4 bases and J shed 2 bases, with 7 bases lying between them. CDR1 is GTSNPN and CDR2 is SVGIG in the germline V gene (reference sequence). This CDR3 comprises 12 residues. DNA for the CDR3: TGTGCCTGGACGGGCCTCACAGATACGCAGTATTTT. It translates to CAWTGLTDTQYF.

This sequence joins TRBV6-5 and TRBJ1-5; D call uncertain. The CDR3 totals 12 residues. CDR1 is MNHEY and CDR2 is SVGAGI in the germline V gene. Between the trimmed V and J ends, which lost 6 bases and 4 bases, there was a span of 7 bases. For the CDR3, the DNA is TGTGCCAGCAGAGCGGGAAATCAGCCCCAGCATTTT. It encodes CASRAGNQPQHF.